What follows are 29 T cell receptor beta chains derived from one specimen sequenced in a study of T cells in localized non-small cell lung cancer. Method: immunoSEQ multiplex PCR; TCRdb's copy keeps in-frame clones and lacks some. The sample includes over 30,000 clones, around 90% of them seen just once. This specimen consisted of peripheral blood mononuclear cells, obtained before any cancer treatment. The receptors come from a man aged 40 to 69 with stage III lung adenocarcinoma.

In DNA form, the CDR3 reads TGTGCCAGCAGCCCCCGGACAGTTGGAAACACCATATATTTT. Protein sequence: CASSPRTVGNTIYF. The chain carries TRBV13 and TRBJ1-3, with D perhaps TRBD1 (6 bases). The CDR3 extends over 14 amino acids. Germline CDR1 is PRHDT and CDR2 is FYEKMQ (reference sequence). Trimming removed 5 bases at V and 3 bases at J, with 11 bases between.

The CDR3 is CSVLWGTGGGYTF. The DNA of the CDR3 is TGCAGCGTCCTATGGGGGACAGGGGGTGGCTACACCTTC. This chain uses TRBV29-1 with TRBJ1-2, with TRBD1 identical over 11 bases. The length of the CDR3 is 13 residues. From germline, CDR1 is SQVTM and CDR2 ANQGSEA. J lost 7 bases, V lost 6 bases, and 7 bases had no gene match.

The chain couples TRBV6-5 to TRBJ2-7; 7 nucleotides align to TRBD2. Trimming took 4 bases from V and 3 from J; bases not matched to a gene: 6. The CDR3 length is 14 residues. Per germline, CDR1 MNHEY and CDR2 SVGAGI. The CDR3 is CASSSGGDNYEQYF. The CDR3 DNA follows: TGTGCCAGCAGTTCGGGGGGTGATAACTACGAGCAGTACTTC.

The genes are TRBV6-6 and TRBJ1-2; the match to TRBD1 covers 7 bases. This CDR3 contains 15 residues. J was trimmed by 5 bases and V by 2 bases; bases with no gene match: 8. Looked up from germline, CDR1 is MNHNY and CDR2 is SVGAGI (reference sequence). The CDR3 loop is CASSYNRGAGYGYTF. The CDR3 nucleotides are TGTGCCAGCAGTTACAACAGGGGTGCAGGATATGGCTACACCTTC.

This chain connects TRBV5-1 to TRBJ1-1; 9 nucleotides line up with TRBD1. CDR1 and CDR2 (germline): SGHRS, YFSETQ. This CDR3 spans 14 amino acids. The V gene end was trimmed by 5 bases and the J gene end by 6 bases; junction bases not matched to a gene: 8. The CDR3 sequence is CASRPGQGGSEAFF. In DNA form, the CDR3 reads TGCGCCAGCAGGCCGGGACAGGGCGGCTCTGAAGCTTTCTTT.

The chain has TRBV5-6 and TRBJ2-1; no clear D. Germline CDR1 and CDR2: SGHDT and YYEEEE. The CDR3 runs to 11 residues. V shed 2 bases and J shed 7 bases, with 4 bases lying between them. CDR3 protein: CASSFQNEQFF. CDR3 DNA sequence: TGTGCCAGCAGCTTTCAGAATGAGCAGTTCTTC.

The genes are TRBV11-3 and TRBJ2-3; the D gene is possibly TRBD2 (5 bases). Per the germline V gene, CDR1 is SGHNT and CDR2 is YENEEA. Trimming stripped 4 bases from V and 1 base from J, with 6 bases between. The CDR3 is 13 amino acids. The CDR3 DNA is TGTGCCAGCAGCTCGAGGGGCACAGATACGCAGTATTTT. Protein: CASSSRGTDTQYF.

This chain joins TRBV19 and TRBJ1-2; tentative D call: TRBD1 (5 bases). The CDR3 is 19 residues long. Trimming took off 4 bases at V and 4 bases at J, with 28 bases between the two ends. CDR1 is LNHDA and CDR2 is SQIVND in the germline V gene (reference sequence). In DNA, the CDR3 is TGTGCCAGTAGTAATACCCCCAGATGGGAGCAGGGCTGGGGCTATGGCTACACCTTC. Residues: CASSNTPRWEQGWGYGYTF.

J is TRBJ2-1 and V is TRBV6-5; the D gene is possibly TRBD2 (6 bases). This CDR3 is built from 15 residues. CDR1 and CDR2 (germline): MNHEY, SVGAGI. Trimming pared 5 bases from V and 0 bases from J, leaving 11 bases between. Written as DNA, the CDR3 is TGTGCCAGCAGTCGAGGCGGGGACTCCTACAATGAGCAGTTCTTC. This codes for CASSRGGDSYNEQFF.

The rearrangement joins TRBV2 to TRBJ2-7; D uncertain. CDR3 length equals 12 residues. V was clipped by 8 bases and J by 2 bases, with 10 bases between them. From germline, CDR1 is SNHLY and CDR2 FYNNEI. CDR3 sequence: CASCVKAYEQYF. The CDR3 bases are TGTGCCAGCTGCGTTAAAGCCTACGAGCAGTACTTC. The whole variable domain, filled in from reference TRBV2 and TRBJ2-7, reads EPEVTQTPSHQVTQMGQEVILRCVPISNHLYFYWYRQILGQKVEFLVSFYNNEISEKSEIFDDQFSVERPDGSNFTLKIRSTKLEDSAMYFCASCVKAYEQYFGPGTRLTVT.

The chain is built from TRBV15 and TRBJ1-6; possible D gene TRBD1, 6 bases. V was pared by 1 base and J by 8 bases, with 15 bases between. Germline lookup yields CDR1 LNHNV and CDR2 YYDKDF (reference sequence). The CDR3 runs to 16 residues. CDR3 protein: CATSRVGGPAYSPLHF. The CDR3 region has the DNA TGTGCCACCAGCAGAGTCGGGGGGCCAGCTTATTCACCCCTCCACTTT. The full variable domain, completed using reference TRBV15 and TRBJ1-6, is DAMVIQNPRYQVTQFGKPVTLSCSQTLNHNVMYWYQQKSSQAPKLLFHYYDKDFNNEADTPDNFQSRRPNTSFCFLDIRSPGLGDTAMYLCATSRVGGPAYSPLHFGNGTRLTVT.

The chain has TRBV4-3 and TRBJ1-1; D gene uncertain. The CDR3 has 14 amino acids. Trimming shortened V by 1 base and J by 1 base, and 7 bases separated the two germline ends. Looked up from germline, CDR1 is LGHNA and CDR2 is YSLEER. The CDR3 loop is CASSQGRWNTEAFF. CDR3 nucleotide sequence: TGCGCCAGCAGCCAAGGGCGGTGGAACACTGAAGCTTTCTTT.

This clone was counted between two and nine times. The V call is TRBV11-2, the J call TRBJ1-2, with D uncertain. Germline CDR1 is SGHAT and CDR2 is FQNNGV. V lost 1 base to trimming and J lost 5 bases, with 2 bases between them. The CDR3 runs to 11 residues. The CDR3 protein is CASSLGYGYTF. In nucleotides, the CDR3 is TGTGCCAGCAGCTTAGGTTATGGCTACACCTTC.

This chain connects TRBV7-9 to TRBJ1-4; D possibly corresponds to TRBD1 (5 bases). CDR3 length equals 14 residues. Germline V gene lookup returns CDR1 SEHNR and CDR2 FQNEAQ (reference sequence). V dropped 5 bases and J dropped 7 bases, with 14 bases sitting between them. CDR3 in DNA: TGTGCCAGCAGCCACCCGACTGGGGGTGAAAAACTGTTTTTT. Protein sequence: CASSHPTGGEKLFF.

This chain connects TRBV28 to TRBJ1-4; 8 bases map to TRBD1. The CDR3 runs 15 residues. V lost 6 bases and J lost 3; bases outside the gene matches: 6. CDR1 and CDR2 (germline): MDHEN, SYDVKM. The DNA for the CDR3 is TGTGCCAGCAGCCTAGCAGGGGGCCCTAATGAAAAACTGTTTTTT. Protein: CASSLAGGPNEKLFF.

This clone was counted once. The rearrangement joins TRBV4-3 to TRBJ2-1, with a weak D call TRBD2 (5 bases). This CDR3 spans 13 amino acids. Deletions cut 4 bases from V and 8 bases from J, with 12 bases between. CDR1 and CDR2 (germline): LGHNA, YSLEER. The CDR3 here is CASSLARGYEQFF. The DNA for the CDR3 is TGCGCCAGCAGCCTAGCCCGGGGTTATGAGCAGTTCTTC.

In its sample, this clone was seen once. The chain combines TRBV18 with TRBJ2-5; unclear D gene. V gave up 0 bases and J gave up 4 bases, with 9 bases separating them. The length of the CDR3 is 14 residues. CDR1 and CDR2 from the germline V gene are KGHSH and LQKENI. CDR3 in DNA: TGTGCCAGCTCACCACCTAAAAGCGTAGAGACCCAGTACTTC. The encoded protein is CASSPPKSVETQYF.

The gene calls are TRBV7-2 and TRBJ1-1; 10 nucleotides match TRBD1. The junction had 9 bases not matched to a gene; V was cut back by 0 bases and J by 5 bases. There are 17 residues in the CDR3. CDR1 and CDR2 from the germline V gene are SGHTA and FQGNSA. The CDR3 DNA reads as TGTGCCAGCAGCTTAGCGATGACAGGGGGCGAGGAAACTGAAGCTTTCTTT. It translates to CASSLAMTGGEETEAFF.

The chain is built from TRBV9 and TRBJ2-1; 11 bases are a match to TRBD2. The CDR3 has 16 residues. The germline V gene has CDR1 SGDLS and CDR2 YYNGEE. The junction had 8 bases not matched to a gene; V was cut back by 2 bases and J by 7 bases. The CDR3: CASSVVAGGPLNEQFF. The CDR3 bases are TGTGCCAGCAGCGTGGTAGCGGGGGGGCCTTTGAATGAGCAGTTCTTC.

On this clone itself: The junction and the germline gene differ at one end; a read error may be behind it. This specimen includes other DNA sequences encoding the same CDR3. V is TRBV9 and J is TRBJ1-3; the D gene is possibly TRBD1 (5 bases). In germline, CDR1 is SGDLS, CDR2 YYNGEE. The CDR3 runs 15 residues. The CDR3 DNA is TGCGCCAGCAGCGTAAATGGGGGTTCGGGAAACACCATATATTTT. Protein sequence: CASSVNGGSGNTIYF.

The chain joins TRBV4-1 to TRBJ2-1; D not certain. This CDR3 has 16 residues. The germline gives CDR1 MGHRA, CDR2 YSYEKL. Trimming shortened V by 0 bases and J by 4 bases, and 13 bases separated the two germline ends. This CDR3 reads CASSQETSKGYNEQFF. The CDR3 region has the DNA TGCGCCAGCAGCCAAGAAACCTCCAAAGGTTACAATGAGCAGTTCTTC.

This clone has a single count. In DNA form, the CDR3 reads TGTGCCAGCTCCCCAGTGGACAGGGGGATGACCCAGAACACTGAAGCTTTCTTT. Protein: CASSPVDRGMTQNTEAFF. V is TRBV18 and J is TRBJ1-1; 10 bases line up with TRBD1. The CDR3 length is 18 residues. CDR1 is KGHSH, CDR2 LQKENI, per germline. V gave up 6 bases and J gave up 1 base; unmatched junction bases: 14.

The DNA for the CDR3 is TGTGCCAGCAGCGTAGGACTCCTATCCGTTGGTGGAGAGACCCAGTACTTC. Encoded protein: CASSVGLLSVGGETQYF. The J gene is TRBJ2-5, the V gene TRBV9; D unresolved. V dropped 0 bases and J dropped 4 bases, with 19 bases sitting between them. The CDR3 spans 17 residues. Per the germline V gene, CDR1 is SGDLS and CDR2 is YYNGEE.

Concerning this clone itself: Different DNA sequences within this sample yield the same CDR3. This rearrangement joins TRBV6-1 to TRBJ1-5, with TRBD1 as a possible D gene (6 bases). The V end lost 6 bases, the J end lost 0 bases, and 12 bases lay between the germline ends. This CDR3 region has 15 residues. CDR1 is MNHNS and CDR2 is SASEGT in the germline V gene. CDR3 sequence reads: CASRADRYSNQPQHF. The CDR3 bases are TGTGCCAGCAGAGCAGACAGGTATAGCAATCAGCCCCAGCATTTT.

CDR3 sequence reads: CASSLTGGVNQPQHF. DNA of the CDR3: TGTGCCAGCAGCTTAACCGGGGGCGTCAATCAGCCCCAGCATTTT. The V call is TRBV7-2, the J call TRBJ1-5; maybe TRBD1 (6 bases). The CDR3 length is 15 residues. Trimming removed 2 bases from V and 3 bases from J, with 11 bases in between. Germline loops: CDR1 SGHTA, CDR2 FQGNSA. Full variable domain (missing parts from reference TRBV7-2 and TRBJ1-5): GAGVSQSPSNKVTEKGKDVELRCDPISGHTALYWYRQSLGQGLEFLIYFQGNSAPDKSGLPSDRFSAERTGGSVSTLTIQRTQQEDSAVYLCASSLTGGVNQPQHFGDGTRLSIL.

CDR3 loop: CASSLNTQHAAFF. The CDR3 DNA reads as TGTGCCAGCAGCCTCAATACACAGCATGCAGCTTTCTTT. The genes are TRBV7-9 and TRBJ1-1; D is uncertain. CDR3 length: 13 residues. Germline CDR1 and CDR2: SEHNR and FQNEAQ (reference sequence). The V end lost 5 bases, the J end lost 10 bases, and 17 bases lay between the germline ends.

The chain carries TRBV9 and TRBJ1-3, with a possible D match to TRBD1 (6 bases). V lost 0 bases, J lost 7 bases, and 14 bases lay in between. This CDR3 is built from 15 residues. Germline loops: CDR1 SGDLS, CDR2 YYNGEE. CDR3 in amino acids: CASSVEGGGWNTIYF. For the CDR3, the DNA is TGTGCCAGCAGCGTAGAGGGGGGCGGGTGGAACACCATATATTTT.

CDR3 coding DNA: TGTGCCTGGAGCCGGGACAGCATTACTGGAAACACCATATATTTT. Amino acids: CAWSRDSITGNTIYF. The chain recombines TRBV30 with TRBJ1-3, with TRBD1 matching 7 bases. The CDR3 runs to 15 residues. Looked up from germline, CDR1 is GTSNPN and CDR2 is SVGIG (reference sequence). V lost 3 bases to trimming and J lost 2 bases; unmatched junction nucleotides: 7.

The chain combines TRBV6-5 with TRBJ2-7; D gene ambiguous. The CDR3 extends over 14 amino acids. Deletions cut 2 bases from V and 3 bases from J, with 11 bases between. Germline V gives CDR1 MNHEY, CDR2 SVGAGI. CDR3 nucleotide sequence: TGTGCCAGCAGTTACAAAGCAACCCTCTACGAGCAGTACTTC. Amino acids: CASSYKATLYEQYF.